This TCR beta chain appears in the sequencing data of a study of shared T cell receptors in the human thymus. The method was immunoSEQ multiplex PCR; TCRdb's version includes in-frame clones alone and lacks a portion of them. Among 720,000 or so clones listed, 70% to 90% were seen once. V was clipped by 5 bases and J by 9 bases, with 17 bases between them. The CDR3 is 15 residues long. Germline V gives CDR1 MDHEN, CDR2 SYDVKM. The sample also formed part of further work on human thymus T cells. That investigation notes: The study used thymus tissue resected during corrective heart surgery.

The V call is TRBV28, the J call TRBJ1-6; a weak D match, TRBD1 (6 bases). The specimen sequenced was thymocytes. The receptor was derived from a girl under three years old with a congenital heart defect. CDR3 DNA sequence: TGTGCCAGCAGTAGACGGCGGGGGGCCGGTTCACCCCTCCACTTT. It encodes CASSRRRGAGSPLHF.